This is a list of T cell receptor beta chains from one sample in a study of T cells in localized non-small cell lung cancer. Profiled with immunoSEQ multiplex PCR; TCRdb holds only in-frame clones, not every one. The sample contains fewer than 45,000 clones, around 83% of which appear only once. Sequencing used peripheral blood, obtained before any cancer treatment. All receptors come from a woman aged 18-49 years with stage III lung adenocarcinoma. The CDR3 runs from the conserved cysteine through the conserved F or W.

>TRBJ2-3|TRBV5-1
CASWDTSTDTQYF
>TRBJ1-6|TRBV9
CASSPRGVGDNSPLHF
>TRBJ1-5|TRBV6-5
CASRSSGGNQPQHF
>TRBJ1-6|TRBV6-5
CASSYQAVSPLHF
>TRBJ1-2|TRBV4-1
CASSQDSSNYGYTF
>TRBJ2-6|TRBV7-8
CASSFRGANVLTF
>TRBJ1-1|TRBV12-5
CASGLERWGTEAFF
>TRBJ2-5|TRBV9
CASTPTGGPIQETQYF
>TRBJ1-2|TRBV5-1
CASSLGGQFYGYTF
>TRBJ2-1|TRBV29-1
CSVSQSGGSYNEQFF
>TRBJ2-3|TRBV27
CASSFLAGGSFLTDTQYF
>TRBJ1-2|TRBV6-6
CASSYTQAYHGYTF
>TRBJ2-5|TRBV5-6
CASSDSGEQETQYF
>TRBJ2-7|TRBV15
CATIRDSSYEQYF
>TRBJ2-3|TRBV6-5
CASSYGASTDTQYF
>TRBJ1-2|TRBV4-2
CASSPQGTEDYGYTF
>TRBJ1-5|TRBV6-5
CASSGRAANQPQHF
>TRBJ1-1|TRBV5-1
CASSVDRSTEAFF
>TRBJ2-3|TRBV2
CASSERSGGAGRADTQYF
>TRBJ2-2|TRBV7-9
CASSPRSGPFLGSTGELFF
>TRBJ1-1|TRBV7-2
CASTQPWDTEAFF
>TRBJ2-1|TRBV11-2
CASSLDPGGSSYNEQFF
>TRBJ1-2|TRBV29-1
CSVELLYGVGYTF
>TRBJ2-3|TRBV6-1
CASAGTGITDTQYF
>TRBJ1-1|TRBV4-1
CASSQDVANTEAFF
>TRBJ2-5|TRBV5-4
CASSLGRIQSEETQYF
>TRBJ1-2|TRBV29-1
CSVEVKWGGDGYTF
>TRBJ2-1|TRBV29-1
CSVAGTSEQFF
>TRBJ2-7|TRBV19
CASSIRGQGTYEQYF
>TRBJ2-2|TRBV11-2
CASSLSLALDTGELFF
>TRBJ2-7|TRBV2
CATRDTGYEQYF
>TRBJ1-4|TRBV9
CASSVAPSPTNEKLFF
>TRBJ2-7|TRBV2
CASSGQSPNEQYF
>TRBJ2-5|TRBV19
CASRRGPQETQYF
>TRBJ2-3|TRBV7-9
CASSWGGHSTDTQYF
>TRBJ1-1|TRBV19
CASSSGQGGAFF
>TRBJ2-5|TRBV7-9
CASSTLTGTVETQYF
>TRBJ2-7|TRBV29-1
CSVGGQSGEQYF
>TRBJ2-2|TRBV6-1
CASSRQGNTGELFF
>TRBJ2-3|TRBV2
CASSSKGQYF
>TRBJ2-5|TRBV11-2
CASSLAQLGETQYF
>TRBJ2-3|TRBV30
CAWSKDRGTDTQYF
>TRBJ2-7|TRBV19
CASSNSGYEQYF
>TRBJ1-4|TRBV5-4
CASSFWTGGSEKLFF
>TRBJ2-7|TRBV5-1
CASRRRGTEADEQYF
>TRBJ1-1|TRBV6-4
CASSDRWAWGTEAFF
>TRBJ2-3|TRBV5-6
CASSIRDPGWDTQYF
>TRBJ1-1|TRBV7-2
CASSFFGPMNTEAFF
>TRBJ1-3|TRBV7-8
CASSLKGNPGNTIYF
>TRBJ2-5|TRBV7-3
CASSPLGPGAFETQYF
>TRBJ1-1|TRBV5-4
CASSPQTGDTEAFF
>TRBJ1-6|TRBV27
CASRVGSPLHF
>TRBJ2-5|TRBV30
CAWSLTGVQETQYF
>TRBJ2-1|TRBV4-1
CASSPWGGASVYNEQFF
>TRBJ2-3|TRBV7-2
CASSPRLAGPSTDTQYF
>TRBJ1-2|TRBV15
CATSRGGTNYGYTF
>TRBJ1-5|TRBV7-2
CASSRQGNQPQHF